The rows below give T cell receptor beta chains drawn from one sample of a study of blood T cell repertoires in COVID-19. Profiling relied on immunoSEQ multiplex PCR, and the TCRdb table lists in-frame clones only, not all of them. The sample gives about 260,000 clones, 80% to 90% of which show up once; approximately 1.5% is in the top ten. The sequencing input was peripheral blood. These receptors were taken from a middle-aged woman who had recovered from COVID-19. CDR3s include the opening cysteine and the closing phenylalanine or tryptophan. Each record gives: J gene, clone size, V gene, D gene, CDR3 DNA, CDR3 protein. D genes are given only for firm matches. The listing skips clone size in some rows; elsewhere it reads once, few, many or a size class.

j_gene: TRBJ1-6; abundance: NA; v_gene: TRBV6-2/TRBV6-3; d_gene: NA; CDR3nt: TGTGCCAGCAGCCCTACGCCCGGGTCACCCCTCCACTTT; CDR3aa: CASSPTPGSPLHF
j_gene: TRBJ2-7; abundance: NA; v_gene: TRBV19; d_gene: TRBD1; CDR3nt: TGTGCCAGTCCGGGACAGGAGACCTACGAGCAGTACTTC; CDR3aa: CASPGQETYEQYF
j_gene: TRBJ1-4; abundance: NA; v_gene: TRBV12-5; d_gene: NA; CDR3nt: TGTGCTAGTGGTTTGGCACCGAAGACAGGAGCTAATGAAAAACTGTTTTTT; CDR3aa: CASGLAPKTGANEKLFF
j_gene: TRBJ2-3; abundance: NA; v_gene: TRBV6-4; d_gene: TRBD1; CDR3nt: TGTGCCAGCAGTGCTAGACAGGGGGCAACGCAGTATTTT; CDR3aa: CASSARQGATQYF
j_gene: TRBJ1-1; abundance: NA; v_gene: TRBV12-3/TRBV12-4; d_gene: TRBD1; CDR3nt: TGTGCCAGCAGTATAGACAGGGCTTGGGACGCTTTCTTT; CDR3aa: CASSIDRAWDAFF
j_gene: TRBJ1-1; abundance: NA; v_gene: TRBV29-1; d_gene: NA; CDR3nt: TGCAGCGTTTGGACACAGAACACTGAAGCTTTCTTT; CDR3aa: CSVWTQNTEAFF
j_gene: TRBJ1-2; abundance: NA; v_gene: TRBV5-1; d_gene: NA; CDR3nt: TGCGCCAGCAGCTCGGTAGGAGGCGGCTACACCTTC; CDR3aa: CASSSVGGGYTF
j_gene: TRBJ2-1; abundance: NA; v_gene: TRBV10-3; d_gene: NA; CDR3nt: TGTGCCATCAGTGAGCCAGGGGAGTCCTACAATGAGCAGTTCTTC; CDR3aa: CAISEPGESYNEQFF
j_gene: TRBJ1-2; abundance: once; v_gene: TRBV2; d_gene: TRBD1; CDR3nt: TGTGCCAGCAGTAAGGACAGGGGTGACTATGGCTACACCTTC; CDR3aa: CASSKDRGDYGYTF
j_gene: TRBJ1-3; abundance: NA; v_gene: TRBV2; d_gene: TRBD1; CDR3nt: TGTGCCAGCTCCGGGAGGACAGGGAGAAACACCATATATTTT; CDR3aa: CASSGRTGRNTIYF
j_gene: TRBJ2-1; abundance: NA; v_gene: TRBV7-2; d_gene: NA; CDR3nt: TGTGCCAGCAGCTTCGCCCCCTTAAGGGGGGGGAGGTCCTACAATGAGCAGTTCTTC; CDR3aa: CASSFAPLRGGRSYNEQFF
j_gene: TRBJ2-5; abundance: NA; v_gene: TRBV4-1; d_gene: TRBD1; CDR3nt: TGCGCCAGCAGCCAACCTAAAAGGGGGCGGTGGGAGACCCAGTACTTC; CDR3aa: CASSQPKRGRWETQYF
j_gene: TRBJ2-7; abundance: once; v_gene: TRBV10-3; d_gene: TRBD1; CDR3nt: TGTGCCATCAGTGCGCCCGGGACAGACTACGAGCAGTACTTC; CDR3aa: CAISAPGTDYEQYF
j_gene: TRBJ2-1; abundance: few; v_gene: TRBV4-1; d_gene: NA; CDR3nt: TGCGCCAGCAGCCAAGGGGTGCTAGTTTTTGAGCAGTTCTTC; CDR3aa: CASSQGVLVFEQFF
j_gene: TRBJ2-3; abundance: NA; v_gene: TRBV7-6; d_gene: TRBD1; CDR3nt: TGTGCCAGCAGCTTAGCGCGGTCGGGACAGCTAAGCACAGATACGCAGTATTTT; CDR3aa: CASSLARSGQLSTDTQYF
j_gene: TRBJ1-5; abundance: few; v_gene: TRBV7-3; d_gene: TRBD1; CDR3nt: TGTGCCAGCAGTCCGGGACAGGGGAATAGTCAGCCCCAGCATTTT; CDR3aa: CASSPGQGNSQPQHF
j_gene: TRBJ2-7; abundance: NA; v_gene: TRBV27; d_gene: NA; CDR3nt: TGTGCCAGCAGTTTTGACCAGGGTTTCGCCTACGAGCAGTACTTC; CDR3aa: CASSFDQGFAYEQYF
j_gene: TRBJ2-7; abundance: NA; v_gene: TRBV27; d_gene: NA; CDR3nt: TGTGCCAGCAGGGGCGGACTATACGAGCAGTACTTC; CDR3aa: CASRGGLYEQYF
j_gene: TRBJ1-4; abundance: NA; v_gene: TRBV6-5; d_gene: NA; CDR3nt: TGTGCCAGCAGACAGGGAACCGTTGAAAAACTGTTTTTT; CDR3aa: CASRQGTVEKLFF
j_gene: TRBJ2-5; abundance: NA; v_gene: TRBV5-1; d_gene: NA; CDR3nt: TGCGCCAGCAGCGGGAGTGGTCCCGGGAAGACCCAGTACTTC; CDR3aa: CASSGSGPGKTQYF
j_gene: TRBJ2-5; abundance: NA; v_gene: TRBV5-1; d_gene: TRBD2; CDR3nt: TGCGCCAGCAGCTTGACATACCCGACTAGCGGAGAGACCCAGTACTTC; CDR3aa: CASSLTYPTSGETQYF
j_gene: TRBJ1-2; abundance: once; v_gene: TRBV2; d_gene: NA; CDR3nt: TGTGCCAGCAGTGGGGAGGACTATGGCTACACCTTC; CDR3aa: CASSGEDYGYTF
j_gene: TRBJ1-5; abundance: once; v_gene: TRBV3-1/TRBV3-2; d_gene: TRBD1; CDR3nt: TGTGCCAGACTGGGGACAGGGGAGATCAATCAGCCCCAGCATTTT; CDR3aa: CARLGTGEINQPQHF
j_gene: TRBJ2-3; abundance: NA; v_gene: TRBV27; d_gene: TRBD2; CDR3nt: TGTGCCAGCAGTTTCTCGGGGGGGCTTCGAACGCAGTATTTT; CDR3aa: CASSFSGGLRTQYF
j_gene: TRBJ2-5; abundance: NA; v_gene: TRBV12-3/TRBV12-4; d_gene: NA; CDR3nt: TGTGCCAGCAGCCTGAGCGGCCAAGAGACCCAGTACTTC; CDR3aa: CASSLSGQETQYF
j_gene: TRBJ1-6; abundance: NA; v_gene: TRBV27; d_gene: TRBD1; CDR3nt: TGTGCCAGCAGTTCACACGGGGGACAGGGTTCCTCCTATAATTCACCCCTCCACTTT; CDR3aa: CASSSHGGQGSSYNSPLHF
j_gene: TRBJ2-2; abundance: NA; v_gene: TRBV3-1/TRBV3-2; d_gene: NA; CDR3nt: TGTGCCAGCAGACGACAGACCGGGGAGCTGTTTTTT; CDR3aa: CASRRQTGELFF
j_gene: TRBJ2-7; abundance: NA; v_gene: TRBV5-1; d_gene: NA; CDR3nt: TGCGCCAGCAGCTTGGTGGCGGTTAGCTACGAGCAGTACTTC; CDR3aa: CASSLVAVSYEQYF
j_gene: TRBJ1-6; abundance: NA; v_gene: TRBV30; d_gene: TRBD1; CDR3nt: TGTGCCTGGAGTGGGACAGGCTTTTCACCCCTCCACTTT; CDR3aa: CAWSGTGFSPLHF
j_gene: TRBJ2-4; abundance: once; v_gene: TRBV5-4; d_gene: TRBD2; CDR3nt: TGTGCCAGCAGCTGGGGTTTCAGGGAGGGAAAAAACATTCAGTACTTC; CDR3aa: CASSWGFREGKNIQYF
j_gene: TRBJ1-1; abundance: many; v_gene: TRBV5-5; d_gene: NA; CDR3nt: TGTGCCAGCAGCTTGGACTCGAACACTGAAGCTTTCTTT; CDR3aa: CASSLDSNTEAFF
j_gene: TRBJ2-4; abundance: NA; v_gene: TRBV18; d_gene: TRBD2; CDR3nt: TGTGCCAGCTCAACTCAATTAGCGGGGGGGCTTGAGGGCATTCAGTACTTC; CDR3aa: CASSTQLAGGLEGIQYF
j_gene: TRBJ2-6; abundance: NA; v_gene: TRBV9; d_gene: NA; CDR3nt: TGTGCCAGCAGCGTAGCTCGGGTCTCTGGGGCCAACGTCCTGACTTTC; CDR3aa: CASSVARVSGANVLTF
j_gene: TRBJ1-6; abundance: NA; v_gene: TRBV5-5; d_gene: TRBD1; CDR3nt: TGTGCCAGCAGGGGACAGTGGGGGAAGCCCCTCCACTTT; CDR3aa: CASRGQWGKPLHF
j_gene: TRBJ1-1; abundance: NA; v_gene: TRBV27; d_gene: TRBD1; CDR3nt: TGTGCCAGCAGTATGAACAGGGGTACTGAAGCTTTCTTT; CDR3aa: CASSMNRGTEAFF
j_gene: TRBJ2-1; abundance: NA; v_gene: TRBV30; d_gene: NA; CDR3nt: TGTGCCTGGAGTGATGGGGCAGGGTACGAGAATGAGCAGTTCTTC; CDR3aa: CAWSDGAGYENEQFF
j_gene: TRBJ2-7; abundance: NA; v_gene: TRBV3-1/TRBV3-2; d_gene: NA; CDR3nt: TGTGCCAGCAGCCAAGGGTCAGGGAACGAGCAGTACTTC; CDR3aa: CASSQGSGNEQYF
j_gene: TRBJ1-1; abundance: once; v_gene: TRBV7-9; d_gene: TRBD1; CDR3nt: TGTGCCAGCAGCCGCCAGGGGGACACTGAAGCTTTCTTT; CDR3aa: CASSRQGDTEAFF
j_gene: TRBJ2-2; abundance: NA; v_gene: TRBV2; d_gene: NA; CDR3nt: TGTGCCAGCAGGATCGAAGGACTCGGGGAGCTGTTTTTT; CDR3aa: CASRIEGLGELFF
j_gene: TRBJ2-5; abundance: NA; v_gene: TRBV10-2; d_gene: NA; CDR3nt: TGCGCCAGCAGTGTCTGGGGCCCAGAGTACCAAGAGACCCAGTACTTC; CDR3aa: CASSVWGPEYQETQYF
j_gene: TRBJ1-4; abundance: NA; v_gene: TRBV6-5; d_gene: NA; CDR3nt: TGTGCCAGCAGGAGGGATGCAACTAATGAAAAACTGTTTTTT; CDR3aa: CASRRDATNEKLFF
j_gene: TRBJ1-2; abundance: NA; v_gene: TRBV9; d_gene: TRBD1; CDR3nt: TGTGCCAGCAGCGTATCCGGGACAGTTCCTTTGTGGGGCTACACCTTC; CDR3aa: CASSVSGTVPLWGYTF